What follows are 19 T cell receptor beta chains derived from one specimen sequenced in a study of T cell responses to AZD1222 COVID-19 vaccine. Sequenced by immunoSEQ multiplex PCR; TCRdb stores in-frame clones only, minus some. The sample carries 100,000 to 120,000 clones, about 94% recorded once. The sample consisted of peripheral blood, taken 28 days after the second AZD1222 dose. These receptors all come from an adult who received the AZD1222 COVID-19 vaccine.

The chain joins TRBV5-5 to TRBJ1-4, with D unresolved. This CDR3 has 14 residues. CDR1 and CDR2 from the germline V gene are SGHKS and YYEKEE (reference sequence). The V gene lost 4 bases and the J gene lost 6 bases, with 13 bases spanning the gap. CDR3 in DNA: TGTGCCAGCAGCATGGGATTCTCCGATGAAAAACTGTTTTTT. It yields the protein CASSMGFSDEKLFF. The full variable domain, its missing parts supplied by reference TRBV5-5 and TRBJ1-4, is DAGVTQSPTHLIKTRGQQVTLRCSPISGHKSVSWYQQVLGQGPQFIFQYYEKEERGRGNFPDRFSARQFPNYSSELNVNALLLGDSALYLCASSMGFSDEKLFFGSGTQLSVL.

The CDR3 nucleotides are TGTGCCAGCAGCGTCGGTATAGGGCAAGCTAATGAAAAACTGTTTTTT. Translating it yields CASSVGIGQANEKLFF. The chain has TRBV9 and TRBJ1-4; D uncertain. Trimming cost V 2 bases and J 3 bases, with 14 bases left between them. CDR3 length: 16 amino acids. Germline CDR1 is SGDLS and CDR2 is YYNGEE.

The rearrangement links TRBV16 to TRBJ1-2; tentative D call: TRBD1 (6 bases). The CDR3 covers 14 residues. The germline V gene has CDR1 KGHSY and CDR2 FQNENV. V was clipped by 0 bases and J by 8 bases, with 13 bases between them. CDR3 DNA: TGTGCCAGCAGCCAATCTTCCAGGGGAGGAGGCTACACCTTC. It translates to CASSQSSRGGGYTF.

The CDR3 DNA sequence: TGTGCCAGTAGTGTTAACAGGGCGGATCAGCCCCAGCATTTT. It specifies CASSVNRADQPQHF. This chain joins TRBV19 and TRBJ1-5; D may be TRBD1 (6 bases). CDR1 and CDR2 (germline): LNHDA, SQIVND (reference sequence). CDR3 length: 14 residues. V was cut by 5 bases and J by 5 bases, with 13 bases left in between.

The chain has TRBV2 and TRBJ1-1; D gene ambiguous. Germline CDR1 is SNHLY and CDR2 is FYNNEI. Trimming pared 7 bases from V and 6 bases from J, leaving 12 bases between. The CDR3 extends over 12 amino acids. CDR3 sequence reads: CASNLGRAEAFF. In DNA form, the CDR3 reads TGTGCCAGCAACTTGGGGAGGGCTGAAGCTTTCTTT.

This CDR3 reads CASSTQENTEAFF. The CDR3 nucleotides are TGTGCCAGCAGCACACAGGAGAACACTGAAGCTTTCTTT. The rearrangement joins TRBV7-2 to TRBJ1-1; D might be TRBD1 (5 bases). This CDR3 is 13 amino acids long. Trimming pared 5 bases from V and 1 base from J, leaving 8 bases between. Per germline, CDR1 SGHTA and CDR2 FQGNSA.

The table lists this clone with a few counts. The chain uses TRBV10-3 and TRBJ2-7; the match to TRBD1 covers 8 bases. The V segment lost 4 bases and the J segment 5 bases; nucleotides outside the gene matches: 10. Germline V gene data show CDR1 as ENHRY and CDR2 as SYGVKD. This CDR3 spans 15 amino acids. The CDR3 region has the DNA TGTGCCATCAGTGGTGCGGACAGGGTTGCCCACGAGCAGTACTTC. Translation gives CAISGADRVAHEQYF.

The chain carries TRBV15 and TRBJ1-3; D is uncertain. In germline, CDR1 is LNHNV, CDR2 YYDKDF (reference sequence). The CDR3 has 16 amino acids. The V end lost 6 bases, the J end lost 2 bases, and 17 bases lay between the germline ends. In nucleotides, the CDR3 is TGTGCCACCAGTCGGGGTGGTAGAATGACTGGAAACACCATATATTTT. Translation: CATSRGGRMTGNTIYF.

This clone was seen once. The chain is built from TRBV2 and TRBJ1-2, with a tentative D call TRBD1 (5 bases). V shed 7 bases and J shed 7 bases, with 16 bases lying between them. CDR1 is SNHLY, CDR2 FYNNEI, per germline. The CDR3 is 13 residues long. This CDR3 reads CASIIPDGGGYTF. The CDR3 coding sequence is TGTGCCAGCATTATCCCGGACGGGGGTGGCTACACCTTC.

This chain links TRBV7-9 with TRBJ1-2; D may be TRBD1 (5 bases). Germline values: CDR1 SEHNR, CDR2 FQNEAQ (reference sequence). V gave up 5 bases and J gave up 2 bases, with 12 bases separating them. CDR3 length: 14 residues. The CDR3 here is CASSPSRGNYGYTF. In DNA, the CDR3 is TGTGCCAGCAGCCCGAGCCGGGGGAACTATGGCTACACCTTC. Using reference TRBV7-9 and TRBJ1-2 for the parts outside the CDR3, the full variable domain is DTGVSQNPRHKITKRGQNVTFRCDPISEHNRLYWYRQTLGQGPEFLTYFQNEAQLEKSRLLSDRFSAERPKGSFSTLEIQRTEQGDSAMYLCASSPSRGNYGYTFGSGTRLTVV.

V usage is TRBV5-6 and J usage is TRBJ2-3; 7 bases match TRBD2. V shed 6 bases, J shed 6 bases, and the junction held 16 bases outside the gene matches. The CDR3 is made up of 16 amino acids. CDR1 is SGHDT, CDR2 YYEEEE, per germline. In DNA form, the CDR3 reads TGTGCCAGCACCATGTCCTGGGGGGAGGGCCTCGATACGCAGTATTTT. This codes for CASTMSWGEGLDTQYF. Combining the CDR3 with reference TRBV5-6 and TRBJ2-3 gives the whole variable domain DAGVTQSPTHLIKTRGQQVTLRCSPKSGHDTVSWYQQALGQGPQFIFQYYEEEERQRGNFPDRFSGHQFPNYSSELNVNALLLGDSALYLCASTMSWGEGLDTQYFGPGTRLTVL.

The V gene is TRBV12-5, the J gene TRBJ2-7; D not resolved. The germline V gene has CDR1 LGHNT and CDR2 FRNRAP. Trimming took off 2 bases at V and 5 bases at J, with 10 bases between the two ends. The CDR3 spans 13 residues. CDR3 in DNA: TGTGCTAGTGGTTTGCGGCTCCTTGACGAGCAGTACTTC. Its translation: CASGLRLLDEQYF.

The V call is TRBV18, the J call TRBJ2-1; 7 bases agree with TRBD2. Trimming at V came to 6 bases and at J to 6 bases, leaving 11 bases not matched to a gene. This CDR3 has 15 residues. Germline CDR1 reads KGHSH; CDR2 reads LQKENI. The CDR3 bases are TGTGCCAGCTCTCCCGGACTAGGAGTAAGCAATGAGCAGTTCTTC. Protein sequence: CASSPGLGVSNEQFF. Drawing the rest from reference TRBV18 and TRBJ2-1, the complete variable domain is NAGVMQNPRHLVRRRGQEARLRCSPMKGHSHVYWYRQLPEEGLKFMVYLQKENIIDESGMPKERFSAEFPKEGPSILRIQQVVRGDSAAYFCASSPGLGVSNEQFFGPGTRLTVL.

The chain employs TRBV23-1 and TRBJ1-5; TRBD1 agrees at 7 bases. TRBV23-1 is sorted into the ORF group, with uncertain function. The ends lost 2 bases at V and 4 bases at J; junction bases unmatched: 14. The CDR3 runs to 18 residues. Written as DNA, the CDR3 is TGCGCCAGCAGTCAAGATTACGGCCACAGGGGAGGAAATCAGCCCCAGCATTTT. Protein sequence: CASSQDYGHRGGNQPQHF.

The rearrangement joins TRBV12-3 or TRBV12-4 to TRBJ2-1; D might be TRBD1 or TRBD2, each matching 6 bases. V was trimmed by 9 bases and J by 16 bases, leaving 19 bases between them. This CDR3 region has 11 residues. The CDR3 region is CASSLGGMQFF. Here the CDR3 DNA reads TGTGCCAGTAGCTTAGGGGGGATGCAATTCTTC.

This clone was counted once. The CDR3 region has the DNA TGTGCCAGCAGCGGTAGCCCACTGGGGACAGGCCGGAATGAAAAACTGTTTTTT. This translates into CASSGSPLGTGRNEKLFF. This chain connects TRBV9 to TRBJ1-4; the match to TRBD1 covers 8 bases. Looked up from germline, CDR1 is SGDLS and CDR2 is YYNGEE. The trim removed 3 bases at V and 5 bases at J, leaving 15 bases unmatched. This CDR3 is built from 18 residues.

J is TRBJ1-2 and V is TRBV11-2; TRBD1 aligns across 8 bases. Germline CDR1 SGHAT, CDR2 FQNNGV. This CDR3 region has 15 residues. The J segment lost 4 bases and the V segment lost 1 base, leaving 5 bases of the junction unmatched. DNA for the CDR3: TGTGCCAGCAGCTTAGTCGGACAGGGCGGCTATGGCTACACCTTC. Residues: CASSLVGQGGYGYTF. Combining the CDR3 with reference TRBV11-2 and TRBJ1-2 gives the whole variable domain EAGVAQSPRYKIIEKRQSVAFWCNPISGHATLYWYQQILGQGPKLLIQFQNNGVVDDSQLPKDRFSAERLKGVDSTLKIQPAKLEDSAVYLCASSLVGQGGYGYTFGSGTRLTVV.

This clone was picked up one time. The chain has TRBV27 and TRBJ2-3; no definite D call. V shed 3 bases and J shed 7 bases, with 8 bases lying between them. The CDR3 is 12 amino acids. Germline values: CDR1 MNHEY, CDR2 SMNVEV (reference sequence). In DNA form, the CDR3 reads TGTGCCAGCAGTTTGAAAGGTTATACGCAGTATTTT. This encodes CASSLKGYTQYF.

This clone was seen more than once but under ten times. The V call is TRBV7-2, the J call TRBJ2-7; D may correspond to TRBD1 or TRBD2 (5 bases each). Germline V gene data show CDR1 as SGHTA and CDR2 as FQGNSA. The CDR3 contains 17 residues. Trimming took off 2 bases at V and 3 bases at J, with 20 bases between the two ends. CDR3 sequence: CASSLMKGTVIFYEQYF. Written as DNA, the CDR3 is TGTGCCAGCAGCTTAATGAAAGGGACGGTAATTTTCTACGAGCAGTACTTC.